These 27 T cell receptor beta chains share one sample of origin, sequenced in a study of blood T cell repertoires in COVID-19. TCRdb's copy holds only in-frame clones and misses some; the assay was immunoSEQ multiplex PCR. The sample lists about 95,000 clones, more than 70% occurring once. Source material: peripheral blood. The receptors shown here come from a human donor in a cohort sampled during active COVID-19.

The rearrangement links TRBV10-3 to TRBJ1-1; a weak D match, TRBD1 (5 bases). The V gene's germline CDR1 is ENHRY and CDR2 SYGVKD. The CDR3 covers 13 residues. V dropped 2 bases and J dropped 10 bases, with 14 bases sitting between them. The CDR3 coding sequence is TGTGCCATCAGTGAGGAGGGGCGGGGAACAGCTTTCTTT. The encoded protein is CAISEEGRGTAFF.

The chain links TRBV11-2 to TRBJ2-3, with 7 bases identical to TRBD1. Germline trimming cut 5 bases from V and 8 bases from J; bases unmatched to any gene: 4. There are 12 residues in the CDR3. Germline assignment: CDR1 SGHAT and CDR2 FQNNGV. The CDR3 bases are TGTGCCAGCAGCCTAGGACAGGTTACGCAGTATTTT. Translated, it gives CASSLGQVTQYF. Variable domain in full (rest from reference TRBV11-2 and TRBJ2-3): EAGVAQSPRYKIIEKRQSVAFWCNPISGHATLYWYQQILGQGPKLLIQFQNNGVVDDSQLPKDRFSAERLKGVDSTLKIQPAKLEDSAVYLCASSLGQVTQYFGPGTRLTVL.

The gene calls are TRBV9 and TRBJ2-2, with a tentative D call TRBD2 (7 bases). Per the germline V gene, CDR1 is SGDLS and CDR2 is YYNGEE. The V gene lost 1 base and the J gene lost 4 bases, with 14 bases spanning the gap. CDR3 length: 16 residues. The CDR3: CASSVQGRGGTGELFF. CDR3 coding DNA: TGTGCCAGCAGCGTACAGGGGAGGGGTGGCACCGGGGAGCTGTTTTTT.

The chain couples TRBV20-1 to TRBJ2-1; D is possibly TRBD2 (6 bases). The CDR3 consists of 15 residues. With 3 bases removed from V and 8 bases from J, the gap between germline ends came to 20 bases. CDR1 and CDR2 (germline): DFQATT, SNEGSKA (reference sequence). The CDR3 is CSASNGAGTTDEQFF. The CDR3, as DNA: TGCAGTGCTAGTAACGGGGCGGGGACGACAGATGAGCAGTTCTTC.

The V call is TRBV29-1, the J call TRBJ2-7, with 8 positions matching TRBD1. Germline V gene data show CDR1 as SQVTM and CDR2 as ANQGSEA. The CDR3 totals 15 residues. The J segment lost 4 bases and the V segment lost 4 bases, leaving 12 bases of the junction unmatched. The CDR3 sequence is CSVVPQGAMTYEQYF. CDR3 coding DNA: TGCAGCGTTGTACCCCAGGGGGCAATGACGTACGAGCAGTACTTC.

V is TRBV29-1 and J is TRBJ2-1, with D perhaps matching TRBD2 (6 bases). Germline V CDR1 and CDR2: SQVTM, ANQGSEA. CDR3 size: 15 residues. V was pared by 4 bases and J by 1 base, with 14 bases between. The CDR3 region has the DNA TGCAGCGTTGCTGCGGGGTTGCGTTCCTACAATGAGCAGTTCTTC. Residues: CSVAAGLRSYNEQFF.

CDR3 DNA: TGCGCCAGCAGTACAGGGGTTAAAGATTCACCCCTCCACTTT. Its protein is CASSTGVKDSPLHF. The chain recombines TRBV5-1 with TRBJ1-6, with 7 bases matching TRBD1. CDR1 is SGHRS, CDR2 YFSETQ, per germline. The trim removed 5 bases at V and 8 bases at J, leaving 7 bases unmatched. This CDR3 has 14 amino acids.

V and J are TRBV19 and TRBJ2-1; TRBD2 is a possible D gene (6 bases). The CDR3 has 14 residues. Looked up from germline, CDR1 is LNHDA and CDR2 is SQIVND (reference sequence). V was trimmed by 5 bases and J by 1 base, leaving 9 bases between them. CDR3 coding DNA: TGTGCCAGTAGTCCCGGGGGATCCTACAATGAGCAGTTCTTC. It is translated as CASSPGGSYNEQFF. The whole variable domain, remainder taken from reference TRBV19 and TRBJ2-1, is DGGITQSPKYLFRKEGQNVTLSCEQNLNHDAMYWYRQDPGQGLRLIYYSQIVNDFQKGDIAEGYSVSREKKESFPLTVTSAQKNPTAFYLCASSPGGSYNEQFFGPGTRLTVL.

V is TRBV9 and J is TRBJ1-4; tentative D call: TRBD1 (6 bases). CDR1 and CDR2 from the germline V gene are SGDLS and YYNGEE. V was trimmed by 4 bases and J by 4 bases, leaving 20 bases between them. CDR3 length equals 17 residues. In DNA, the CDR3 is TGTGCCAGCAGCCCGAGAGGGGGGGATAGAGGTAATGAAAAACTGTTTTTT. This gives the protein CASSPRGGDRGNEKLFF.

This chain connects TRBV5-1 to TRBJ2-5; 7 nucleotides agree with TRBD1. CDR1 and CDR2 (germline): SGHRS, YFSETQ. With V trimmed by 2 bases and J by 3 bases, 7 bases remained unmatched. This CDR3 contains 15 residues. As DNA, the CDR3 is TGCGCCAGCAGCTTCCGAGGGCAGGGGGAAGAGACCCAGTACTTC. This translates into CASSFRGQGEETQYF.

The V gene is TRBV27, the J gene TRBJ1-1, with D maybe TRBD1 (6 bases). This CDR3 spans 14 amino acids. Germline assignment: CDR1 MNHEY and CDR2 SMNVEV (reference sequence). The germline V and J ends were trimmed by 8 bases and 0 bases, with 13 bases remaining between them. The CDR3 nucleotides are TGTGCCAGCTCTTCGGACAGATTGAACACTGAAGCTTTCTTT. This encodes CASSSDRLNTEAFF.

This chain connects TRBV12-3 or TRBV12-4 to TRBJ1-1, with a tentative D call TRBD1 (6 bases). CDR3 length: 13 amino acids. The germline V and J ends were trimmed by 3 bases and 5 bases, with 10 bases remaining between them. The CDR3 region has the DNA TGTGCCAGCAGTTTTAAAAGGGGGACTGAAGCTTTCTTT. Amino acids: CASSFKRGTEAFF.

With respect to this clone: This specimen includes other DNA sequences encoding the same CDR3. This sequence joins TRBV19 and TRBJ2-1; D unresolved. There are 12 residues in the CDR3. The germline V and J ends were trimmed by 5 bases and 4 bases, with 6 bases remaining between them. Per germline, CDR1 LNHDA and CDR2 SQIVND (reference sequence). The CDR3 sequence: CASSLQYNEQFF. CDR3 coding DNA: TGTGCCAGTAGTCTACAGTACAATGAGCAGTTCTTC.

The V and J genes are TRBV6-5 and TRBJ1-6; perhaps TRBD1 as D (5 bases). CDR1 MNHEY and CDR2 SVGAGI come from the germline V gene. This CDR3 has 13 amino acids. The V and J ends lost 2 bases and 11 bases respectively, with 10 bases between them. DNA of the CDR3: TGTGCCAGCAGTTACGGGGGAGGGCCACCCCTCCACTTT. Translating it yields CASSYGGGPPLHF.

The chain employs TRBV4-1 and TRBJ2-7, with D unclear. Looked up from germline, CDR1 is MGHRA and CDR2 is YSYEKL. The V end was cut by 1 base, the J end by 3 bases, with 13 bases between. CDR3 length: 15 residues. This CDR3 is CASSQGGFSHYEQYF. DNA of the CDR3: TGCGCCAGCAGCCAAGGAGGCTTTAGTCACTACGAGCAGTACTTC.

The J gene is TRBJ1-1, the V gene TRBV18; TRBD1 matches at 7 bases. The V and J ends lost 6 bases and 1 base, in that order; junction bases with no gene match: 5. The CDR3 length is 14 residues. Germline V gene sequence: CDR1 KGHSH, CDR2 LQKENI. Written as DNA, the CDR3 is TGTGCCAGCTCGCGCCGACAGGGGAACACTGAAGCTTTCTTT. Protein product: CASSRRQGNTEAFF.

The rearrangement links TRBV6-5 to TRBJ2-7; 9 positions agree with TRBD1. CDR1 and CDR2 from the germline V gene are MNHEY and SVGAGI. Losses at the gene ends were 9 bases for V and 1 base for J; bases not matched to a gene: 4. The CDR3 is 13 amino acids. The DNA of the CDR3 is TGTGCCAGTTCCGGGACAGGGTCCTACGAGCAGTACTTC. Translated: CASSGTGSYEQYF.

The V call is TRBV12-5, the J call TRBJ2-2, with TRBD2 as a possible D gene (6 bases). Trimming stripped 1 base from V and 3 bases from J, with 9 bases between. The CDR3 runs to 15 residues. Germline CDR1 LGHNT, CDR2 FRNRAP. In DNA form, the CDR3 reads TGTGCTAGTGGTTTGGACGGGGGTTACACCGGGGAGCTGTTTTTT. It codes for CASGLDGGYTGELFF.

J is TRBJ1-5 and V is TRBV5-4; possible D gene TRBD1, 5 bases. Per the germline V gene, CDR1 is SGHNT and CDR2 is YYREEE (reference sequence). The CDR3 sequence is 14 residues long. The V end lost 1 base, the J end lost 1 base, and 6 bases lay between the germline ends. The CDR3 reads CASSLRGSNQPQHF. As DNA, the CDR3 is TGTGCCAGCAGCTTGAGGGGAAGCAATCAGCCCCAGCATTTT.

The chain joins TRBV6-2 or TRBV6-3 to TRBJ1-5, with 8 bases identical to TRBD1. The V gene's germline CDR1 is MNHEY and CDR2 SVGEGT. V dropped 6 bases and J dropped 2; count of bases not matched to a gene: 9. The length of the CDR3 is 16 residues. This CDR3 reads CASSKSRGHGNQPQHF. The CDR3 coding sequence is TGTGCCAGCAGCAAGAGCAGGGGGCATGGCAATCAGCCCCAGCATTTT.

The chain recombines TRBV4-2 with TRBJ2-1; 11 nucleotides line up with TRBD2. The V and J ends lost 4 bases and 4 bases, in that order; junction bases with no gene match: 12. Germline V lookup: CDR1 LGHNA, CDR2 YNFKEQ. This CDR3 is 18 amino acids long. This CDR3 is CASSRSTSGNPFYNEQFF. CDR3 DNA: TGTGCCAGCAGCCGGTCGACTAGCGGGAACCCTTTTTACAATGAGCAGTTCTTC.

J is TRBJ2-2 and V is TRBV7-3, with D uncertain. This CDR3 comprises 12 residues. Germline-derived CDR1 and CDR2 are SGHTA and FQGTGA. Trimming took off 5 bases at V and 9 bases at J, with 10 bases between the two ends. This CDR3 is CASSLTNRELFF. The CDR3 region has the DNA TGTGCCAGCAGCCTCACGAACAGGGAGCTGTTTTTT.

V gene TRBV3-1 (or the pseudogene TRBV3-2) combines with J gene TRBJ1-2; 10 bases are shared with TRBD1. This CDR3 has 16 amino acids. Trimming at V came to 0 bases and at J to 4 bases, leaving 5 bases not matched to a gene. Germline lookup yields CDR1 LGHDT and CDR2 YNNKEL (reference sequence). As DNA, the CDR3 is TGTGCCAGCAGCCAAGATCTGACAGGGGGCGTCTATGGCTACACCTTC. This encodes CASSQDLTGGVYGYTF.

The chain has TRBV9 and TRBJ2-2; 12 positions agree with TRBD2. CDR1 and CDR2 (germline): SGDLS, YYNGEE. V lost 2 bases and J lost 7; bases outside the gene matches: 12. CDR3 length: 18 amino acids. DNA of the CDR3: TGTGCCAGCAGCGTCCCCCCGGGACTAGCGGGTTTGGACGGGGAGCTGTTTTTT. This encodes CASSVPPGLAGLDGELFF.

The CDR3 is CASSLLGQTQNTEAFF. In DNA, the CDR3 is TGTGCCAGCAGCTTGTTGGGCCAGACCCAGAACACTGAAGCTTTCTTT. The chain carries TRBV5-6 and TRBJ1-1; D is undetermined. The CDR3 has 16 residues. V lost 1 base and J 1 base, leaving 14 bases between the germline ends. Germline CDR1 reads SGHDT; CDR2 reads YYEEEE.

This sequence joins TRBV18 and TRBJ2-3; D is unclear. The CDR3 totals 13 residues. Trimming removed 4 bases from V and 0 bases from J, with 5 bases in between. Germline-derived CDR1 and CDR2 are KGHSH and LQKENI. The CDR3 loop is CASSRPSTDTQYF. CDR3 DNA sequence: TGTGCCAGCTCACGGCCCAGCACAGATACGCAGTATTTT.

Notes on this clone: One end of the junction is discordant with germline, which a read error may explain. The CDR3 DNA reads as TGCGTCAGCAGCCCACAGGGTCACAGGGAGCAGTTTAGCAATCAGCCCCAGCATTTT. It encodes CVSSPQGHREQFSNQPQHF. The chain has TRBV4-1 and TRBJ1-5; a possible D gene is TRBD1 (6 bases). Per the germline V gene, CDR1 is MGHRA and CDR2 is YSYEKL. The CDR3 is 19 residues long.